These T cell receptor beta chains were read from a single sample in a study of T cells in Graves' hyperthyroidism and ophthalmopathy. From the multiplex PCR reads, TCRdb called clonotypes with MiXCR, one entry per CDR3 protein. Among under 400,000 distinct CDR3 sequences listed, nearly 15% were seen once. Sequenced input: blood. The receptor set was obtained from a woman aged 60-75 years with Graves' ophthalmopathy. Both conserved end residues are part of each CDR3. Each record gives: V gene, D gene, J gene, clone size, CDR3 DNA, CDR3 protein. D genes are given only for firm matches. Clone size appears in some rows only: once, few, many, or a class for an expanded clone.

V: TRBV3-1; D: TRBD2; J: TRBJ2-1; size: many; DNA: TGTGCCAGCAGCGCCCTCCGCGGGGGTACCTACAATGAGCAGTTCTTC; CDR3: CASSALRGGTYNEQFF
V: TRBV5-1; D: TRBD2; J: TRBJ2-3; size: NA; DNA: TGCGCCAGCAGCTTGGAGGGGACTAGCGGGATTTGGGATACGCAGTATTTT; CDR3: CASSLEGTSGIWDTQYF
V: TRBV27; D: NA; J: TRBJ1-6; size: NA; DNA: TGTGCCAGCAGTTGGACAAAAAATTCACCCCTCCACTTT; CDR3: CASSWTKNSPLHF
V: TRBV18; D: NA; J: TRBJ2-1; size: many; DNA: TGTGCCAGCTCACCAGGCTTGGATTACAATGAGCAGTTCTTC; CDR3: CASSPGLDYNEQFF
V: TRBV2; D: NA; J: TRBJ2-6; size: NA; DNA: TGTGCCAGCACAGGATCTGGGGCCAACGTCCTGACTTTC; CDR3: CASTGSGANVLTF
V: TRBV11-1; D: NA; J: TRBJ2-7; size: many; DNA: TGTGCCAGCAGCTTGGGAAGGGTGGTCTACGAGCAGTACTTC; CDR3: CASSLGRVVYEQYF
V: TRBV7-9; D: NA; J: TRBJ1-1; size: many; DNA: TGTGCCAGCAACCCCCTAGGGAACACTGAAGCTTTCTTT; CDR3: CASNPLGNTEAFF
V: TRBV27; D: NA; J: TRBJ1-5; size: many; DNA: TGTGCCAGAAACGACAATCAGCCCCAGCATTTT; CDR3: CARNDNQPQHF
V: TRBV20-1; D: NA; J: TRBJ2-5; size: NA; DNA: TGCAGTGCTGAGCACAGGGGGGGGGAGACCCAGTACTTC; CDR3: CSAEHRGGETQYF
V: TRBV20-1; D: NA; J: TRBJ2-4; size: NA; DNA: TGCGGCATGATACAGGGAGCCAAAAACATTCAGTACTTC; CDR3: CGMIQGAKNIQYF
V: TRBV12-3/TRBV12-4; D: TRBD2; J: TRBJ2-5; size: few; DNA: TGTGCCAGCAGCCCGGCGGGAGTGGAGACCCAGTACTTC; CDR3: CASSPAGVETQYF
V: TRBV28; D: NA; J: TRBJ2-3; size: many; DNA: TGTGCCAGCAGCCCCCCCACCTCCACAGATACGCAGTATTTT; CDR3: CASSPPTSTDTQYF
V: TRBV27; D: NA; J: TRBJ2-1; size: many; DNA: TGTGCCAGCAGTTTAACGGTTGGGTCTGAGCAGTTCTTC; CDR3: CASSLTVGSEQFF
V: TRBV10-3; D: NA; J: TRBJ2-3; size: NA; DNA: TGTGCCATCAGTGAGACGACAAGCACAGATACGCAGTATTTT; CDR3: CAISETTSTDTQYF
V: TRBV2; D: NA; J: TRBJ1-5; size: many; DNA: TGTGCCAGCAGTGGGGCAGGGGGCAATCAGCCCCAGCATTTT; CDR3: CASSGAGGNQPQHF
V: TRBV20-1; D: TRBD2; J: TRBJ2-7; size: NA; DNA: TGCAGTGCTAGAGGAAGGACTAGCGCCTACGAGCAGTACTTC; CDR3: CSARGRTSAYEQYF
V: TRBV7-8; D: NA; J: TRBJ2-3; size: many; DNA: TGTGCCAGCAGCCCGCCGGACTATACGCAGTATTTT; CDR3: CASSPPDYTQYF
V: TRBV11-2; D: TRBD1; J: TRBJ1-1; size: many; DNA: TGTGCCAGCAGCTCACGGACAGGACACGCTGAAGCTTTCTTT; CDR3: CASSSRTGHAEAFF
V: TRBV5-1; D: TRBD2; J: TRBJ2-1; size: NA; DNA: TGCGCCAGCAGCTTGTCTCCTCTAGCGGGAGGGACCTACAATGAGCAGTTCTTC; CDR3: CASSLSPLAGGTYNEQFF
V: TRBV30; D: NA; J: TRBJ2-3; size: once; DNA: TGTGCCTGGAGTGTAGGTCTGGGGACGGGCACAGATACGCAGTATTTT; CDR3: CAWSVGLGTGTDTQYF
V: TRBV20-1; D: NA; J: TRBJ1-2; size: NA; DNA: TGCAGTGCCAGAACCCCATCCCCAGGGATCCCTTATGGCTACACCTTC; CDR3: CSARTPSPGIPYGYTF
V: TRBV20-1; D: NA; J: TRBJ2-1; size: many; DNA: TGCAGTGCTCTCCCGATCTGGGCCGGGGCTAACAATGAGCAGTTCTTC; CDR3: CSALPIWAGANNEQFF
V: TRBV27; D: TRBD2; J: TRBJ2-5; size: many; DNA: TGTGCCAGCAGTCCCGAACTAGCGGGAGGGGTAGAGACCCAGTACTTC; CDR3: CASSPELAGGVETQYF
V: TRBV7-9; D: TRBD1; J: TRBJ1-6; size: NA; DNA: TGTGCCAGCAGCTTAGACAGGGGAAGGAATTCACCCCTCCACTTT; CDR3: CASSLDRGRNSPLHF
V: TRBV6-1; D: NA; J: TRBJ1-5; size: few; DNA: TGTGCCAGCAGCCAGGGGTTCAATCAGCCCCAGCATTTT; CDR3: CASSQGFNQPQHF
V: TRBV6-2/TRBV6-3; D: TRBD2; J: TRBJ2-3; size: many; DNA: TGTGCCAGCAGAGGCGCCGCGGGAGGAAGCACAGATACGCAGTATTTT; CDR3: CASRGAAGGSTDTQYF